Listed here is a single T cell receptor beta chain. Germline CDR1 SQVTM, CDR2 ANQGSEA. The V and J ends lost 6 bases and 2 bases respectively, with 5 bases between them. The length of the CDR3 is 11 residues. TCRdb re-derived calls from the 5' RACE reads in MiXCR, one entry per CDR3 protein. The sample shows about 550,000 distinct CDR3 sequences, around 21% of them seen only once. This sample stems from a study of T cells after yellow fever vaccination. This rearrangement joins TRBV29-1 to TRBJ2-1; D perhaps matches TRBD2 (5 bases). The sample in question was PBMCs, obtained 15 days after the yellow fever booster vaccination. This TCR was sampled from a man aged 25 to 45 who received the YFV17D yellow fever vaccine. The CDR3: CSVGAYNEQFF. The CDR3 nucleotides are TGCAGCGTGGGAGCCTACAATGAGCAGTTCTTC.